This T cell receptor beta chain was retrieved from a study of CD8 T cells in ankylosing spondylitis. Study-level findings and limits: Seemingly characteristic of ankylosing spondylitis blood was a TCR beta motif consisting of roughly 8 highly homologous variants. Earlier authors reported some of these motif variants in reactive arthritis synovial fluid and blood.

Making the TCR beta libraries involved quantitative 5'-RACE with molecular barcodes. TCRdb reprocessed the 5' RACE reads via MiXCR and lists one record per CDR3 protein. This sample has about 190,000 distinct CDR3 sequences, with approximately 12% found just once. The CDR3 runs 14 residues. Germline V gene sequence: CDR1 SEHNR, CDR2 FQNEAQ (reference sequence). Trimming cost V 5 bases and J 7 bases, with 14 bases left between them. This clonotype has only a few counts. Antigen unknown. Sequencing used blood, either unsorted or a sorted T cell fraction (not recorded which). The TCR comes from a female donor with ankylosing spondylitis or in good health (not recorded which). This chain connects TRBV7-9 to TRBJ2-2; a possible D gene is TRBD2 (5 bases). CDR3 region: CASSLTGSNGELFF. For the CDR3, the DNA is TGTGCCAGCAGCCTCACGGGGAGTAACGGGGAGCTGTTTTTT.